Many counts were recorded for the clone carrying this T cell receptor beta chain. Its specificity is unknown. Amplification of TCR alpha and beta CDR3 regions from RNA used iRepertoire nested multiplex PCR. TCRdb re-analysed the multiplex PCR reads in MiXCR, keeping a single row per CDR3 protein. The sample has some 160,000 distinct CDR3 sequences; roughly two fifths are singletons. The sample comes from a study of glioma-infiltrating T cells. Germline-derived CDR1 and CDR2 are MNHNS and SASEGT. The CDR3 contains 19 residues. V gave up 5 bases and J gave up 1 base; unmatched junction bases: 10. Study-wide findings and caveats: Gliomas, especially low-grade, showed above-expected tissue-blood divergence; non-neoplastic patients showed below.

This sequence was found in a human donor with low-grade glioma or glioblastoma, undergoing nonglioma brain surgery, or in good health (not recorded which). Source material: glioma tissue, nonneoplastic brain tissue, or PBMCs (not recorded which). The V call is TRBV6-1, the J call TRBJ2-1; 14 positions match TRBD2. The CDR3 sequence is CASSPGLAGGVRSYNEQFF. Here the CDR3 DNA reads TGTGCCAGCAGTCCAGGACTAGCGGGAGGTGTACGGTCCTACAATGAGCAGTTCTTC.